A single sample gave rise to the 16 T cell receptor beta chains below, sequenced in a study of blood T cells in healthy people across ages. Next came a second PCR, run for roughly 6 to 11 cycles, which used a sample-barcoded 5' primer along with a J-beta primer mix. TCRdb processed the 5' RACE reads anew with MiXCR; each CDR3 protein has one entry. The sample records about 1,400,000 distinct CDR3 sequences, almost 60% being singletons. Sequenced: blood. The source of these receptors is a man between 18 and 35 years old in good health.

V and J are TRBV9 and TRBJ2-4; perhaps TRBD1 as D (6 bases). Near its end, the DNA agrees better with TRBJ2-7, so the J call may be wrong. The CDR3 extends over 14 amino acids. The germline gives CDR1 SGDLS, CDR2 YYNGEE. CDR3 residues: CAGTSGDMEYEQYF. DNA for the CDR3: TGTGCCGGAACATCTGGGGACATGGAGTACGAGCAGTACTTC.

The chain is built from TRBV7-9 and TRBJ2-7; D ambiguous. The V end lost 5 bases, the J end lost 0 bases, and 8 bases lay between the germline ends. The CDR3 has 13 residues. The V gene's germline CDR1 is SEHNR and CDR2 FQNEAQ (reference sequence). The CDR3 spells CASSKELSYEQYF. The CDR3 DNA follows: TGTGCCAGCAGCAAGGAACTCTCCTACGAGCAGTACTTC.

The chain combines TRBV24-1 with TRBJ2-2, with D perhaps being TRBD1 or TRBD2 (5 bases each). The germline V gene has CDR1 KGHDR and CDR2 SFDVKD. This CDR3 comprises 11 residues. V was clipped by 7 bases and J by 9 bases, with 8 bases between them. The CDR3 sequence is CATSGTWELFF. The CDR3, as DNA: TGTGCCACCAGCGGGACCTGGGAGCTGTTTTTT.

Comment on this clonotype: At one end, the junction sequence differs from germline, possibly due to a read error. This chain's CDR3 is CGVTGRGEKLFF. The DNA of the CDR3 is TGCGGCGTAACAGGGCGGGGTGAAAAACTGTTTTTT. J is TRBJ1-4 and V is TRBV29-1; the D gene is possibly TRBD1 (6 bases). CDR3 length: 12 residues. The germline V gene has CDR1 SQVTM and CDR2 ANQGSEA.

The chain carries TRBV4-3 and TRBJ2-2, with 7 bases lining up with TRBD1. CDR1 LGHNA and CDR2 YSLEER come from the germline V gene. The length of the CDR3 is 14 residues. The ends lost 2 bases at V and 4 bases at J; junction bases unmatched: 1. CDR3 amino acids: CASSQNRGTGELFF. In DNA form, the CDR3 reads TGCGCCAGCAGCCAAAACAGGGGCACCGGGGAGCTGTTTTTT.

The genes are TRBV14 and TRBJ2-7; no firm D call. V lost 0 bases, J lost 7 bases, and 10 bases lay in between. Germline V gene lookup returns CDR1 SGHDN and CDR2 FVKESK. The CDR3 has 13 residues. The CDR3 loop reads CASSQEEHREQYF. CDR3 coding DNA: TGTGCCAGCAGCCAAGAAGAGCATCGAGAGCAGTACTTC.

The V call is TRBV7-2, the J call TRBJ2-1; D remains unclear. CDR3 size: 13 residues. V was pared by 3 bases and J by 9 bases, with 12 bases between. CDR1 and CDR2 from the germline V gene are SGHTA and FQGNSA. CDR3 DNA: TGTGCCAGCAGCTTTCTGTGCCCGTGTGAGCAGTTCTTC. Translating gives CASSFLCPCEQFF.

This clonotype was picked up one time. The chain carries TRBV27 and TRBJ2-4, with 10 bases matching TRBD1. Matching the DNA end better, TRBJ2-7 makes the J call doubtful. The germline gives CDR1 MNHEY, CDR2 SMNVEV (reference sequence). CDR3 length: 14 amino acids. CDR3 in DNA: TGTGCCAGCAGGTTGGGACAGGGGATCTACGAGCAGTACTTC. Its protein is CASRLGQGIYEQYF.

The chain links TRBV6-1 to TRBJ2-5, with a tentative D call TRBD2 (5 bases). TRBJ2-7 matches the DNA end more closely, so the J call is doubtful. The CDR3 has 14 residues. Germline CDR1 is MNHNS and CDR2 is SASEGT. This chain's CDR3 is CASSEARAFYEQYF. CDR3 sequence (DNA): TGTGCCAGCAGTGAAGCGCGGGCTTTCTACGAGCAGTACTTC.

The CDR3 DNA sequence: TGTGCCAGCGGGGAGTACACCGGGGAGCTGTTTTTT. This gives the protein CASGEYTGELFF. V usage is TRBV25-1 and J usage is TRBJ2-2, with D perhaps TRBD2 (5 bases). The CDR3 runs 12 residues. Trimming removed 8 bases at V and 3 bases at J, with 7 bases between. Germline V gene data show CDR1 as MGHDK and CDR2 as SYGVNS.

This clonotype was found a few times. The CDR3 protein is CASSYGTSVNEQFF. The CDR3 region has the DNA TGTGCCAGCAGTTACGGGACTAGCGTCAATGAGCAGTTCTTC. The chain recombines TRBV6-5 with TRBJ2-1, with TRBD2 matching 10 bases. The ends lost 2 bases at V and 6 bases at J; junction bases unmatched: 1. The CDR3 covers 14 residues. The germline gives CDR1 MNHEY, CDR2 SVGAGI.

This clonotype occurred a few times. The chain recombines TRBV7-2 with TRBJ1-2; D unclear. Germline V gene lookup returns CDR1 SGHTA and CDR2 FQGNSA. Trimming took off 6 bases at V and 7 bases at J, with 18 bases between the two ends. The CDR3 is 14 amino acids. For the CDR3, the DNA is TGTGCCAGCAGTTCCGCGGGTCAGGCGTTTGGCTACACCTTC. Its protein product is CASSSAGQAFGYTF.

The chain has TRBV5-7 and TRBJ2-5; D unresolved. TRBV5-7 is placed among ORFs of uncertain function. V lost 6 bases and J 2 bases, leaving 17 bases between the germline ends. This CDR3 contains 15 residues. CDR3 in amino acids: CASTNVGYSQETQYF. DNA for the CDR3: TGTGCCAGCACCAACGTGGGGTATTCACAAGAGACCCAGTACTTC.

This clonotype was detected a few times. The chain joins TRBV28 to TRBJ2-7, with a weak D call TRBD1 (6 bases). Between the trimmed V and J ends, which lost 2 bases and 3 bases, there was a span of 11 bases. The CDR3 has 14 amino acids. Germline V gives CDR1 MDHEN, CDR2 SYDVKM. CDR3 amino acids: CASSLPQGFYEQYF. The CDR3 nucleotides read TGTGCCAGCAGTTTACCACAGGGTTTCTACGAGCAGTACTTC. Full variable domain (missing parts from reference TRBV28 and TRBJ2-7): DVKVTQSSRYLVKRTGEKVFLECVQDMDHENMFWYRQDPGLGLRLIYFSYDVKMKEKGDIPEGYSVSREKKERFSLILESASTNQTSMYLCASSLPQGFYEQYFGPGTRLTVT.

CDR3 nucleotides: TGTGCCAGCAGCCACAGGGTAGCGGGGGTGACAGATACGCAGTATTTT. Protein: CASSHRVAGVTDTQYF. The gene calls are TRBV3-1 and TRBJ2-3, with 9 bases aligning to TRBD2. This CDR3 region has 16 residues. CDR1 is LGHDT, CDR2 YNNKEL, per germline (reference sequence). With 3 bases clipped from V and 3 bases from J, the junction kept 7 bases outside the gene matches.

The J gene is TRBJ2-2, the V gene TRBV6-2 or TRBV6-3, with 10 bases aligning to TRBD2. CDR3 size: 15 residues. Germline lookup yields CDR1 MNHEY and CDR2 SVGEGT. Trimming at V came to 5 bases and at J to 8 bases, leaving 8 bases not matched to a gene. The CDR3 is CASSNLAGERGELFF. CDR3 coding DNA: TGTGCCAGCAGTAACCTAGCGGGGGAGAGAGGGGAGCTGTTTTTT.